This entry describes one TCR beta chain. The antigen it binds to is not known. One base away there is no much larger clone; base qualities are not given. This entry belongs to a study of long-term antiretroviral therapy in people with HIV (dated by TCRdb to between 2021 and 2024). Background for the entire study: The earliest samples were collected approximately a decade before the 2015 WHO recommendation for immediate ART, a period when ART was typically delayed until CD4 counts fell. Of the approximately 32 participants with HIV, 10 to 11 were female. No cross-contamination during QIAcube processing was shown when test extractions of a monoclonal T-cell line were performed alongside roughly 30 polyclonal samples. This retrospective serial study examined whether starting ART and sustained HIV suppression were associated with changes in the composition and diversity of the TRB repertoire in peripheral blood. A total of 192 cryopreserved PBMC samples came from a few dozen adults with confirmed HIV infection and were collected serially over a mean of approximately six years (range 1-12).

Inclusion was restricted to participants for whom at least one PBMC sample before ART initiation and at least two post-ART samples were available. Treatment was received in the United States of America by all participants with HIV. Before DNA extraction, cryopreserved samples of roughly 0.9-11 million PBMC were thawed and washed. At the time of the earliest PBMC sample, participants with HIV were aged between about 23 and 55 years. PBMC samples from each participant spanned 1-4 timepoints before ART initiation and 2-8 timepoints after ART initiation, with a median of 7 samples. For every participant, serial HIV viral load, CD4+ T-cell count, ART history and demographic data were obtained. Genomic DNA was extracted from unsorted PBMC with a Qiagen kit on a QIAcube, with processing performed in batches of 12 samples. Beyond this particular receptor, the publication reports: CDR3 length ranges in HIV repertoires were narrower than in controls, and network structure suggested an antigen-experienced repertoire with only a slight naive shift after ART. No data were available on ART adherence, viral resistance or therapy changes, limiting inferences about post-ART repertoire changes. The samples span the years 2004 to 2017, and the ART regimens used may be less effective than current regimens. Starting ART was linked to a significant rise in TRB diversity, yet even with long-term ART the diversity remained significantly lower than in transplant donor controls. Because pre-ART samples had limited cell numbers, profiling was done on unsorted PBMC rather than on sorted CD4+ and CD8+ T cells. The repertoire was dominated across all time points by expanded TRB clones identified before ART initiation, although this dominance was seen to fluctuate and to decrease in many PLHIV after ART. Since PBMC availability was limited, sequencing covered only the TCR beta chain, with no alpha chain pairing.

The immunoSEQ hsTCRB v3.0 assay was used at survey level resolution for TRB variable region sequencing. The target sequencing depth for TRB was about 40,000-55,000 T-cell genomes per sample. An Illumina MiSeq with a v3 150-cycle kit was used to sequence the pooled TRB libraries. From the authors' description of their analysis: Repertoire analysis was performed in R inside a reproducible Nextflow workflow that covered QC, data transformation and analysis. Custom analyses were implemented in LymphoSeq2, an R package for AIRR-Seq data exploration. Several samples that yielded fewer than 5000 total TRB sequences were excluded, so that 200 or so HIV repertoires were analyzed. Among the 170 to 200 retained HIV repertoires, some 60 were collected before ART initiation and under 150 after ART initiation. Repertoires were downsampled to 5000 TRB nucleotide sequences, with summary statistics averaged over 100 downsampling iterations. The analysis kept only TRB sequences whose CDR3 regions were at least seven amino acids long. Two measures captured diversity: a Shannon entropy-derived clonality score and the Gini coefficient. In the repertoire networks, any two of the top 5000 CDR3 amino acid sequences were connected whenever the two sequences differed by an edit distance of one. GLIPH2 predicted antigen specificity groups and MHC restriction for TRB CDR3 amino acid sequences. CDR3 amino acid sequences were matched against VDJdb and McPAS-TCR to flag known CMV, EBV, HIV or tissue antigen associations. Pre-ART, post-ART and control groups were compared with Wilcoxon signed-rank tests and Holm-Bonferroni correction. In its TCRdb copy, this immuneACCESS table keeps in-frame sequences only and misses some clones. Where compared with another copy, unresolved V genes explain less than half of these, and the others have no known cause. V and J calls and clone size come straight from that table; D and trimming were deduced from the DNA. The sample includes roughly 25,000 clones, with about four fifths observed a single time. The top ten constitute around 6% of the sample.

Including the terminal cysteine and phenylalanine, the CDR3 comprises 12 residues. Only the CDR3 portion is preserved as DNA: 36 bases, with reading frame beginning at the first base. Clipping removes 6 bases from V and 13 bases from J, with 5 as the unmatched junction base count. CDR1 SNHLY and CDR2 FYNNEI are derived from the germline V gene. The chain is made from TRBV2 and TRBJ2-7; the central 14 bases match TRBD2. The sequencing here drew on unsorted PBMCs, taken 0.7 years before starting antiretroviral therapy. The sequence derives from a man aged 25-40 years with HIV. The CDR3 reads as follows: CASRGLAGGPYF. The nucleotide sequence is given as TGTGCCAGCAGAGGACTAGCGGGGGGTCCTTACTTC.